A selection of T cell receptor beta chains follows, all from one sample in a study of metastatic and nonmetastatic thyroid tumors. TCRdb reanalyzed the PCR reads via MiXCR. The sample holds around 15,000 clones, roughly 21% seen once. The sample consisted of adjacent normal tissue. These receptors were obtained from a female donor with papillary thyroid cancer or a benign thyroid nodule (not recorded which). Some clones in this sample may be carry-over from other donors' samples. The CDR3 runs from the conserved cysteine through the conserved F or W. Fields, in order: D gene, J gene, V gene, CDR3 protein. The D gene is left open where the match is weak.

TRBD1,TRBJ1-2,TRBV18,CASSPGQAPAYGYTF
TRBD1,TRBJ2-1,TRBV19,CASRPGQGSEQFF
TRBD1,TRBJ2-4,TRBV20-1,CSARPYGTGAKNIQYF
TRBD1,TRBJ1-2,TRBV28,CASSFGQGDYGYTF
TRBD2,TRBJ2-1,TRBV18,CASSMREGRRFF
TRBD2,TRBJ2-7,TRBV18,CASSPPGTSGSEWYEQYF
NA,TRBJ1-1,TRBV28,CASSSTVEAFF
NA,TRBJ2-2,TRBV7-3,CANSFASVVNTGELFF
NA,TRBJ2-3,TRBV9,CASSSSGVLDTQYF
TRBD2,TRBJ2-1,TRBV9,CASSVGGLAGFDEQFF
NA,TRBJ2-1,TRBV18,CASSVNLGEQFF
NA,TRBJ1-1,TRBV6-5,CASSNRQMNTEAFF
NA,TRBJ2-3,TRBV20-1,CSAKLTRLGSPGTQYF
NA,TRBJ2-1,TRBV20-1,CSALGDPPRFNEQFF